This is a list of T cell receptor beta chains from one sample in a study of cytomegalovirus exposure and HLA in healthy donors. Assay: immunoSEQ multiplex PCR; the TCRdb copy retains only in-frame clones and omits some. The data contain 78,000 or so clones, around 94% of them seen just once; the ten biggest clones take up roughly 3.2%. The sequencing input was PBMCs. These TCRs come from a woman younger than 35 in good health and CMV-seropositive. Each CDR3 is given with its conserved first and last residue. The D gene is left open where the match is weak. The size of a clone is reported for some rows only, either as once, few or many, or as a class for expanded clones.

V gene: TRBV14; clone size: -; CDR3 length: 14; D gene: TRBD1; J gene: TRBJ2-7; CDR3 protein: CASSLGQGMYEQYF; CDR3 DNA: TGTGCCAGCAGCTTGGGACAGGGTATGTACGAGCAGTACTTC
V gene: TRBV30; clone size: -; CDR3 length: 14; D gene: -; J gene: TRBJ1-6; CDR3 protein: CAWAGQTNNSPLHF; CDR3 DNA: TGTGCCTGGGCCGGACAGACCAATAATTCACCCCTCCACTTT
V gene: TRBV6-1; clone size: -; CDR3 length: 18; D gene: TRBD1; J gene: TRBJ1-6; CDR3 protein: CASSEVAIGTGGSSPLHF; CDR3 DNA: TGTGCCAGCAGTGAAGTAGCTATCGGGACAGGTGGGAGTTCACCCCTCCACTTT
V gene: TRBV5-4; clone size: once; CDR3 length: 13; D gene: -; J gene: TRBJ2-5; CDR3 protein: CASSLTSSETQYF; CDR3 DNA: TGTGCCAGCAGCCTAACTAGCTCGGAGACCCAGTACTTC
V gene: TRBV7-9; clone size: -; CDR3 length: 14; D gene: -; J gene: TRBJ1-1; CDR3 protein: CASSFPGQATEAFF; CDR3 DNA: TGTGCCAGCAGCTTCCCAGGGCAGGCCACTGAAGCTTTCTTT
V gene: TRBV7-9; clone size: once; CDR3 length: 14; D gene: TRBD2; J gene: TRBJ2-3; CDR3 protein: CASSFSGGADTQYF; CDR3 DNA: TGTGCCAGCAGCTTTAGCGGGGGGGCAGATACGCAGTATTTT
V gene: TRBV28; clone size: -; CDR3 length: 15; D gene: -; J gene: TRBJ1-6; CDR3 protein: CASSYEQGWGSPLHF; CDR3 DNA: TGTGCCAGCAGTTACGAACAGGGTTGGGGTTCACCCCTCCACTTT
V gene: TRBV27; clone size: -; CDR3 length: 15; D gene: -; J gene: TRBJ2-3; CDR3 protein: CASSLTGQGTDTQYF; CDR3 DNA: TGTGCCAGCAGTTTGACTGGACAAGGCACAGATACGCAGTATTTT
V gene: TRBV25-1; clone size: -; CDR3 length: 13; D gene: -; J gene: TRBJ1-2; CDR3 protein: CASSVDRVVGYTF; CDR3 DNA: TGTGCCAGCAGTGTCGACCGGGTAGTTGGCTACACCTTC
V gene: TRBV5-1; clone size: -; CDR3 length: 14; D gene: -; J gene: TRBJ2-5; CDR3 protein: CASSLRADQETQYF; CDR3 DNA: TGCGCCAGCAGCTTGAGAGCGGACCAAGAGACCCAGTACTTC
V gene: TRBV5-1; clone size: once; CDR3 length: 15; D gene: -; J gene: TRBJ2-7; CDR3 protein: CASRPSSVRYYEQYF; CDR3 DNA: TGCGCCAGCAGACCTTCTAGCGTCAGGTATTACGAGCAGTACTTC
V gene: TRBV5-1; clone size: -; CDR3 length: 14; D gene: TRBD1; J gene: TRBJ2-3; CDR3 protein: CATRPGQGNGEQYF; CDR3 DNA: TGCGCCACTCGCCCGGGACAGGGGAATGGCGAGCAGTATTTT
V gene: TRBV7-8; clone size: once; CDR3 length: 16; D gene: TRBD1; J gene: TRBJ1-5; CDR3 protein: CASSLVGTGFNQPQHF; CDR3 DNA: TGTGCCAGCAGCTTAGTGGGGACAGGCTTCAATCAGCCCCAGCATTTT
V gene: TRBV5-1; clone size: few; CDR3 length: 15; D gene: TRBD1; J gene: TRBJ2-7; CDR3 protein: CASSVKGQGQSEQYF; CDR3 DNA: TGCGCCAGCAGCGTTAAAGGACAGGGGCAATCCGAGCAGTACTTC
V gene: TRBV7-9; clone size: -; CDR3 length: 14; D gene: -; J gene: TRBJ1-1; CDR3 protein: CASSPIPVNTEAFF; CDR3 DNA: TGTGCCAGCAGCCCGATCCCAGTGAACACTGAAGCTTTCTTT
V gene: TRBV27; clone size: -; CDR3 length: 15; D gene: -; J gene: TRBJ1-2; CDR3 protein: CARNPARGNDYGYTF; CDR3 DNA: TGTGCCAGAAACCCCGCGCGGGGGAACGACTATGGCTACACCTTC
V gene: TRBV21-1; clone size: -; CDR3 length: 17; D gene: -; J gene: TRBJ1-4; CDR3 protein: CASSRQLDRGVVEKLFF; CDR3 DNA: TGTGCCAGCAGCAGACAATTAGACAGGGGGGTCGTTGAAAAACTGTTTTTT
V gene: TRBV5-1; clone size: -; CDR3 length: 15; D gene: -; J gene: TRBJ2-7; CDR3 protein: CASSLVVGSSYEQYF; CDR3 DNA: TGCGCCAGCAGCTTGGTTGTCGGGAGTAGCTACGAGCAGTACTTC
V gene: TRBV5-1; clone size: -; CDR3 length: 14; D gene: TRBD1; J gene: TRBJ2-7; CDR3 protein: CASSWTGGGYEQYF; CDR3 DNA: TGCGCCAGCAGCTGGACAGGGGGCGGCTACGAGCAGTACTTC
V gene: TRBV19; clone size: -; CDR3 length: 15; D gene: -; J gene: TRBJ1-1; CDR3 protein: CASSIGGQRNTEAFF; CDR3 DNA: TGTGCCAGTAGTATAGGAGGACAGAGGAACACTGAAGCTTTCTTT
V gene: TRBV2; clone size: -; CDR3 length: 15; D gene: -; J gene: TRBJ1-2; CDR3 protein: CASSEARVFYGGYTF; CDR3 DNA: TGTGCCAGCAGTGAAGCGCGGGTGTTTTACGGAGGCTACACCTTC
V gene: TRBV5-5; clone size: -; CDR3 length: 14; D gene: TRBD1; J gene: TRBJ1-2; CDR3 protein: CASSQAQGAGGYTF; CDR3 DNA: TGTGCCAGCAGCCAAGCCCAGGGGGCCGGCGGCTACACCTTC
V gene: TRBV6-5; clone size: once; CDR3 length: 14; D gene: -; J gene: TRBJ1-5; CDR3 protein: CASSRTVSNQPQHF; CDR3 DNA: TGTGCCAGCAGCAGGACAGTTAGCAATCAGCCCCAGCATTTT
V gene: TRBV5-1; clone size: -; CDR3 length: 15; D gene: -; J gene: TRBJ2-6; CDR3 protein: CASSIQGSGANVLTF; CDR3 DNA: TGCGCCAGCAGCATACAGGGATCCGGGGCCAACGTCCTGACTTTC
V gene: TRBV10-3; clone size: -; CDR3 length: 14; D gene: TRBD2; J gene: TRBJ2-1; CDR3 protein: CAISESPGGVGQFF; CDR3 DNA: TGTGCCATCAGTGAGTCCCCGGGAGGGGTGGGGCAGTTCTTC
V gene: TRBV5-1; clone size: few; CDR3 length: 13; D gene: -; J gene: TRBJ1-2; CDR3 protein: CASSNREKDGYTF; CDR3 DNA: TGCGCCAGCAGTAACAGGGAAAAGGATGGCTACACCTTC
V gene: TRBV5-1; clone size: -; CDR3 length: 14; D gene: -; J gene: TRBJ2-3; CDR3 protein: CASSLDRSTDTQYF; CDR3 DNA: TGCGCCAGCAGCTTGGACCGGTCCACAGATACGCAGTATTTT
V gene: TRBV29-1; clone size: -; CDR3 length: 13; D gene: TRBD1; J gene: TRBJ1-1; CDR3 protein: CSVEIQGDTEAFF; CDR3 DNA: TGCAGCGTTGAAATACAGGGGGACACTGAAGCTTTCTTT
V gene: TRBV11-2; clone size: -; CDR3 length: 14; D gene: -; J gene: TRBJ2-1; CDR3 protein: CASSQVSGWDEQFF; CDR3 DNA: TGTGCCAGCAGCCAAGTTAGCGGATGGGATGAGCAGTTCTTC
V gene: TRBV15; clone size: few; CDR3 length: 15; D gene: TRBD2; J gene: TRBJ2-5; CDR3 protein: CATSRGGSGSETQYF; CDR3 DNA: TGTGCCACCAGCAGAGGGGGTAGCGGGAGTGAGACCCAGTACTTC
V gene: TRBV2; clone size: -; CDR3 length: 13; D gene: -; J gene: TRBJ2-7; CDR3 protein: CASKLGPPYEQYF; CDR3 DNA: TGTGCCAGCAAACTAGGACCTCCCTACGAGCAGTACTTC
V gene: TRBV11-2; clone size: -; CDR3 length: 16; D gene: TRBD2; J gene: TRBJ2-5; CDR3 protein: CASSPLTSGGAETQYF; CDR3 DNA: TGTGCCAGCAGCCCTCTGACTAGCGGGGGGGCGGAGACCCAGTACTTC
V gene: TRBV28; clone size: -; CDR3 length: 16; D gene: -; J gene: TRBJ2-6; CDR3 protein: CASSFFTESGANVLTF; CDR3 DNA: TGTGCCAGCAGTTTTTTTACGGAGTCTGGGGCCAACGTCCTGACTTTC
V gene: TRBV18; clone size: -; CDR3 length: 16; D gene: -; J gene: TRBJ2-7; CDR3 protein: CASSPRTEGYSYEQYF; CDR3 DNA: TGTGCCAGCTCACCAAGGACAGAGGGTTATAGCTACGAGCAGTACTTC
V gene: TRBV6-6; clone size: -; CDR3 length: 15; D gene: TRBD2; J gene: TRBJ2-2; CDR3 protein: CASSWTSGNTGELFF; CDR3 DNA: TGTGCCAGCAGTTGGACTAGCGGGAACACCGGGGAGCTGTTTTTT
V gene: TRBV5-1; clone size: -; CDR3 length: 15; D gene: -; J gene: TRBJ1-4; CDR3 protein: CASSLDPGVDEKLFF; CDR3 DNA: TGCGCCAGCAGCTTGGACCCGGGAGTAGATGAAAAACTGTTTTTT
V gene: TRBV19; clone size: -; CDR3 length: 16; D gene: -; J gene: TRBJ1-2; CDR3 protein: CASRNLAGPVNYGYTF; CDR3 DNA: TGTGCCAGTAGGAACTTGGCAGGGCCTGTTAACTATGGCTACACCTTC
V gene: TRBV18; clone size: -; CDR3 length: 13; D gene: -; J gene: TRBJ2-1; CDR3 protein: CASSPLQGNEQFF; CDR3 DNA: TGTGCCAGCTCACCTCTCCAGGGAAATGAGCAGTTCTTC
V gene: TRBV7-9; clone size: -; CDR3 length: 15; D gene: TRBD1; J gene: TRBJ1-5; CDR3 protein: CASSANDRVDQPQHF; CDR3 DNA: TGTGCCAGCAGCGCGAACGACAGGGTGGATCAGCCCCAGCATTTT
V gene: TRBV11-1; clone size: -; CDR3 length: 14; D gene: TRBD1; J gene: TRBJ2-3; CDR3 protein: CASSSGQGTDTQYF; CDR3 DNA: TGTGCCAGCAGCTCCGGACAGGGAACAGATACGCAGTATTTT
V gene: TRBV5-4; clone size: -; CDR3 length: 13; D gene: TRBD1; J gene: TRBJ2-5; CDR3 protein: CASSLDRGETQYF; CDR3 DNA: TGTGCCAGCAGCTTGGACAGGGGTGAGACCCAGTACTTC
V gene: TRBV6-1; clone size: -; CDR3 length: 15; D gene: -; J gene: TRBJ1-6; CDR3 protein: CASSEGRGYNSPLHF; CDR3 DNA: TGTGCCAGCAGTGAAGGGAGAGGGTATAATTCACCCCTCCACTTT
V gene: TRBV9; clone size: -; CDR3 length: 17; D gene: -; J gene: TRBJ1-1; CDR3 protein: CASSVVGTGGQATEAFF; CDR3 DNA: TGTGCCAGCAGCGTAGTTGGTACGGGGGGGCAGGCCACTGAAGCTTTCTTT
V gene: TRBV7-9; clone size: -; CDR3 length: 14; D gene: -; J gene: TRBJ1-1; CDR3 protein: CASSLIGGNTEAFF; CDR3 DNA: TGTGCCAGCAGCTTAATCGGAGGGAACACTGAAGCTTTCTTT
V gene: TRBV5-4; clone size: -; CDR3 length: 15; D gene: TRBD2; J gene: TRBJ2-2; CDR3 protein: CASSRTSGGTGELFF; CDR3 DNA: TGTGCCAGCAGCCGTACTAGCGGGGGTACCGGGGAGCTGTTTTTT
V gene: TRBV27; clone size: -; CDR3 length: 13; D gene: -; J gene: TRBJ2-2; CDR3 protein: CASRITGTGELFF; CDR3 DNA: TGTGCCAGCAGGATAACAGGGACCGGGGAGCTGTTTTTT
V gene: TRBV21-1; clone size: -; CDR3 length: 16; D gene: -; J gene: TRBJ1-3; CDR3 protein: CASSKMRGRSGNTIYF; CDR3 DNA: TGTGCCAGCAGCAAAATGCGGGGCCGCTCTGGAAACACCATATATTTT
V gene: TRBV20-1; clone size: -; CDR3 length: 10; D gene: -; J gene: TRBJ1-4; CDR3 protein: CSARGEKLFF; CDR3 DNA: TGCAGTGCCAGGGGAGAAAAACTGTTTTTT
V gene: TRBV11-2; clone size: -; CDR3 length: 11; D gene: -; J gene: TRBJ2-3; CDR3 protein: CAVQGSGTQYF; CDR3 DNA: TGTGCCGTACAGGGAAGCGGTACGCAGTATTTT